These 3 T cell receptor beta chains originate from one sample sequenced in a study of blood T cell repertoires in COVID-19. Assay used: immunoSEQ multiplex PCR; TCRdb lists only in-frame clones, some missing. The data contain over 350,000 clones, 87% of them seen just once; the ten biggest clones take up roughly 1.9%. Source material: PBMCs or T cells enriched from blood (not recorded which). Receptors originate from a woman between 18 and 29 years old with acute COVID-19.

The gene calls are TRBV5-1 and TRBJ2-1; 8 bases match TRBD1. The V and J ends lost 4 bases and 10 bases, in that order; junction bases with no gene match: 10. The CDR3 consists of 14 residues. Germline V gives CDR1 SGHRS, CDR2 YFSETQ. The CDR3 DNA sequence: TGCGCCAGCAGCATCGGGACAGGATTAGGGGAGCAGTTCTTC. It yields the protein CASSIGTGLGEQFF.

The chain employs TRBV27 and TRBJ2-2; 7 positions agree with TRBD1. CDR1 and CDR2 (germline): MNHEY, SMNVEV (reference sequence). The CDR3 covers 16 residues. The J segment lost 0 bases and the V segment lost 3 bases, leaving 4 bases of the junction unmatched. CDR3 DNA sequence: TGTGCCAGCAGTTTGGGGACAGCACCGAACACCGGGGAGCTGTTTTTT. This encodes CASSLGTAPNTGELFF.

Note on this clone: The sample contains more than one DNA sequence encoding this CDR3. The rearrangement uses TRBV30 and TRBJ2-6, with D uncertain. CDR1 GTSNPN and CDR2 SVGIG come from the germline V gene (reference sequence). The CDR3 extends over 14 amino acids. V shed 0 bases and J shed 0 bases, with 3 bases lying between them. The CDR3 protein is CAWSVLSGANVLTF. The CDR3 region has the DNA TGTGCCTGGAGTGTACTCTCTGGGGCCAACGTCCTGACTTTC.